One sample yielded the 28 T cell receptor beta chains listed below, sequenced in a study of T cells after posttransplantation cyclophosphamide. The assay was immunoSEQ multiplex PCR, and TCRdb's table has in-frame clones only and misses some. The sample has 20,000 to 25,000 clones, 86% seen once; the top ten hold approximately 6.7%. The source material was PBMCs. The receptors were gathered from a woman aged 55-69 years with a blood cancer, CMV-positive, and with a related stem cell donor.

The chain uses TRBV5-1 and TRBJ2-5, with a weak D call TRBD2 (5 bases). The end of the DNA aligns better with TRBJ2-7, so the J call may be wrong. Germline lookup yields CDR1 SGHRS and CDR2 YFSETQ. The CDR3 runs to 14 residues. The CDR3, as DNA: TGCGCCAGCAGCTTGGCCTCGAGGGCCTACGAGCAGTACTTC. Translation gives CASSLASRAYEQYF.

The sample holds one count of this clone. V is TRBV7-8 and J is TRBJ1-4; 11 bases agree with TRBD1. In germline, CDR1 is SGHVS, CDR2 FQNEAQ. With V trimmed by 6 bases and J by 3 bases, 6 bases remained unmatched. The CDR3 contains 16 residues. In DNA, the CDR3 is TGTGCCAGCAGTCGGACAGGGGGCATCGCTAATGAAAAACTGTTTTTT. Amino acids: CASSRTGGIANEKLFF.

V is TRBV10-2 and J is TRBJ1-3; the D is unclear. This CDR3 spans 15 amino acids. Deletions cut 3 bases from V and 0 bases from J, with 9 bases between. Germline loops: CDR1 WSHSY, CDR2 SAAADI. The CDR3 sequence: CASSDATLSGNTIYF. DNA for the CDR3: TGCGCCAGCAGTGATGCGACTCTCTCTGGAAACACCATATATTTT.

CDR3 amino acids: CATGQGNQPQHF. The CDR3 bases are TGTGCCACCGGACAGGGTAATCAGCCCCAGCATTTT. V gene TRBV7-9 combines with J gene TRBJ1-5, with 8 bases that match TRBD1. Germline CDR1 SEHNR, CDR2 FQNEAQ (reference sequence). The CDR3 is 12 residues long. V dropped 10 bases and J dropped 4; count of bases not matched to a gene: 3.

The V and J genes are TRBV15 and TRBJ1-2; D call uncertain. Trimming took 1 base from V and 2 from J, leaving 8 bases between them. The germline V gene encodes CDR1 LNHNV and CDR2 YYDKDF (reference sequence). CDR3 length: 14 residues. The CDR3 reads CATSRVRENYGYTF. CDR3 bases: TGTGCCACCAGCAGAGTTAGGGAGAACTATGGCTACACCTTC. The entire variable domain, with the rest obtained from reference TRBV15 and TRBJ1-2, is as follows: DAMVIQNPRYQVTQFGKPVTLSCSQTLNHNVMYWYQQKSSQAPKLLFHYYDKDFNNEADTPDNFQSRRPNTSFCFLDIRSPGLGDTAMYLCATSRVRENYGYTFGSGTRLTVV.

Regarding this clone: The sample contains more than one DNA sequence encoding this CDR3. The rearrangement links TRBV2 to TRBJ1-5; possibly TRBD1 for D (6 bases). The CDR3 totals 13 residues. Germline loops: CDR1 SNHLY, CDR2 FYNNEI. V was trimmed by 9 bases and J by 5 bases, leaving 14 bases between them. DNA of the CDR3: TGTGCCAGTAACAGGGAAGGCGATCAGCCCCAGCATTTT. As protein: CASNREGDQPQHF.

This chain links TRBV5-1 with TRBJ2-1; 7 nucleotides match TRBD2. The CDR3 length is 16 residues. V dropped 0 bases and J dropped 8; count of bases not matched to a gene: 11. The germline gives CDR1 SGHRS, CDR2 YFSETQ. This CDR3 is CASSLEATSHAYEQFF. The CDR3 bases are TGCGCCAGCAGCTTGGAAGCGACTAGCCACGCCTATGAGCAGTTCTTC.

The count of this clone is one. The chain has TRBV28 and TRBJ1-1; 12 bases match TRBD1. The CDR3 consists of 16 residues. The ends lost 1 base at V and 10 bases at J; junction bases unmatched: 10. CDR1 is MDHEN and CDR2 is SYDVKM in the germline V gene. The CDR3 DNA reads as TGTGCCAGCAGTTTATTAGGGACAGGGGGCGTTCTTACAGCTTTCTTT. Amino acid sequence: CASSLLGTGGVLTAFF.

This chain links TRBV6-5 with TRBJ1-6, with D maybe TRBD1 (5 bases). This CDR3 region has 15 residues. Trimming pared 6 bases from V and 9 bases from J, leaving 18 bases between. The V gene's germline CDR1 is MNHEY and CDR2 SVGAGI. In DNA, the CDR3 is TGTGCCAGCAGGTCGACAGAAGCGCAATTTTCACCCCTCCACTTT. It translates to CASRSTEAQFSPLHF.

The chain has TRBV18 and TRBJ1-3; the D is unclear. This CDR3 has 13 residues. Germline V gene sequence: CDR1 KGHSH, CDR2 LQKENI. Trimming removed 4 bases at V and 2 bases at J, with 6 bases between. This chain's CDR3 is CASSREAGNTIYF. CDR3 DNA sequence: TGTGCCAGCTCACGGGAGGCTGGAAACACCATATATTTT.

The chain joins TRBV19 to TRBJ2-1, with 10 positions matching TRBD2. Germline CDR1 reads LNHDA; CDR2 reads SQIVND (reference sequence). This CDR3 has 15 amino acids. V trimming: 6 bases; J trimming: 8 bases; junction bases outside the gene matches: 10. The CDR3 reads CASSDFLAGEYEQFF. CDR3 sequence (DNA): TGTGCCAGTAGCGATTTCCTAGCGGGAGAGTATGAGCAGTTCTTC.

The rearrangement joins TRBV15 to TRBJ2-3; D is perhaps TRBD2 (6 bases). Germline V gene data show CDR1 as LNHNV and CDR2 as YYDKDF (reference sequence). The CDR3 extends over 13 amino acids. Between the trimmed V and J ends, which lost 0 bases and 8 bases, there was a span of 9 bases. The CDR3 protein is CATSREEGSTQYF. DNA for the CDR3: TGTGCCACCAGCAGAGAGGAGGGAAGTACGCAGTATTTT.

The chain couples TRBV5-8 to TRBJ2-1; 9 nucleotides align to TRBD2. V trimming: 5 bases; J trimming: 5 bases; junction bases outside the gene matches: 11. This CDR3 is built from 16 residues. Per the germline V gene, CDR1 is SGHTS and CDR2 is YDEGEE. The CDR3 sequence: CASSFSSGGRNNEQFF. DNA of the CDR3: TGTGCCAGCAGTTTCAGTAGCGGGGGACGTAACAATGAGCAGTTCTTC.

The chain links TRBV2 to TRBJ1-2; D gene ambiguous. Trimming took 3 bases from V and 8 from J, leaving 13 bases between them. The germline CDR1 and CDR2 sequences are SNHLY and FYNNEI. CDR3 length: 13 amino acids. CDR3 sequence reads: CASSDIGEWGYTF. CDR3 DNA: TGTGCCAGCAGTGACATCGGGGAGTGGGGCTACACCTTC.

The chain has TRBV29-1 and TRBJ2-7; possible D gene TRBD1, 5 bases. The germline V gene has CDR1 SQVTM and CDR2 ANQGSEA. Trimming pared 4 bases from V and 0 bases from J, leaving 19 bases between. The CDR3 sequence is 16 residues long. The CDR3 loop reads CSVGGWGGPSSYEQYF. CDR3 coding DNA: TGCAGCGTTGGGGGCTGGGGCGGTCCTAGCTCCTACGAGCAGTACTTC.

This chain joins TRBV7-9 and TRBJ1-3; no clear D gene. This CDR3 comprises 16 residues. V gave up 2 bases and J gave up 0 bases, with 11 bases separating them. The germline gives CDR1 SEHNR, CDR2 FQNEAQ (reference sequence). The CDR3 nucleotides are TGTGCCAGCAGCTTATTAGCACCGACCTCTGGAAACACCATATATTTT. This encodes CASSLLAPTSGNTIYF.

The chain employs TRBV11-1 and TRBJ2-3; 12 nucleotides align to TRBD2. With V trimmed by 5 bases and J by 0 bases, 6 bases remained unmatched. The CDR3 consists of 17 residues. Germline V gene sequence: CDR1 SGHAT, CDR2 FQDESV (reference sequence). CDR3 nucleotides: TGTGCCAGCAGCGCCCGGACTAGCGGGGTTAGCACAGATACGCAGTATTTT. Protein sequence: CASSARTSGVSTDTQYF.

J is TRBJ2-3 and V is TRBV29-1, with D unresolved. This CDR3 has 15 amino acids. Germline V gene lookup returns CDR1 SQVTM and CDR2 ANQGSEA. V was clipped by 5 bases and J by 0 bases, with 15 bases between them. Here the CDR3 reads CSVSRSSPSTDTQYF. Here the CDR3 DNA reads TGCAGCGTTTCCAGGTCGTCCCCTAGCACAGATACGCAGTATTTT.

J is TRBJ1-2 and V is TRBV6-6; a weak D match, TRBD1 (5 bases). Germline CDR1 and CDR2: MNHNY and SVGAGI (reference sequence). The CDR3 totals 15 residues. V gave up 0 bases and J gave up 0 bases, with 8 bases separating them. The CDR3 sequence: CASSYSAGSNYGYTF. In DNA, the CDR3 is TGTGCCAGCAGTTACTCGGCAGGGTCTAACTATGGCTACACCTTC.

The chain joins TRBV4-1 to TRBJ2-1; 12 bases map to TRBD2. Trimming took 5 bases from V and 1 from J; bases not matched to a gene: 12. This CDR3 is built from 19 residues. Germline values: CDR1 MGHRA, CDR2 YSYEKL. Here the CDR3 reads CASSSRTSGVVGSYNEQFF. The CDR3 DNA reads TGCGCCAGCAGCTCACGGACTAGCGGGGTCGTGGGATCCTACAATGAGCAGTTCTTC.

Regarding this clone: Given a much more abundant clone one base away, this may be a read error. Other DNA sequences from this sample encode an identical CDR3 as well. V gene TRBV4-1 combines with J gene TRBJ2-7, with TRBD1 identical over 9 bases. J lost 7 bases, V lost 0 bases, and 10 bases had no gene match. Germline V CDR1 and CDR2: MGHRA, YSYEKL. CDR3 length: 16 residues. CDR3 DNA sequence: TGCGCCAGCAGCCAAGAGGAGGGACAGGGTCCAAGGGAGCAGTACTTC. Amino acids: CASSQEEGQGPREQYF.

The CDR3 reads CAWRRRDNSYEQYF. The DNA of the CDR3 is TGTGCCTGGAGACGAAGGGACAACTCCTACGAGCAGTACTTC. J is TRBJ2-7 and V is TRBV30, with D possibly matching TRBD1 (6 bases). Trimming took 3 bases from V and 0 from J, leaving 12 bases between them. The CDR3 is 14 amino acids. CDR1 GTSNPN and CDR2 SVGIG come from the germline V gene (reference sequence).

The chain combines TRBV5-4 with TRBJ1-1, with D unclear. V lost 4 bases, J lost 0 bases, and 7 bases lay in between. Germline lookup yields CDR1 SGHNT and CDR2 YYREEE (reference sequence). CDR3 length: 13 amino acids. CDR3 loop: CASSGRVNTEAFF. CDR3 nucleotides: TGTGCCAGCAGCGGGAGGGTGAACACTGAAGCTTTCTTT.

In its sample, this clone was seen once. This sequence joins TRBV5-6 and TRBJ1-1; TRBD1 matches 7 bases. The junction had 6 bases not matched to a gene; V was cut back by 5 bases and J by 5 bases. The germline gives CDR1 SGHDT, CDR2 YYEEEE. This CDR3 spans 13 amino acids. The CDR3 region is CASRRGGATEAFF. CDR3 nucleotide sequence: TGTGCCAGCAGAAGAGGGGGCGCAACTGAAGCTTTCTTT. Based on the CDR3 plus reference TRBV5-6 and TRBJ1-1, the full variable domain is DAGVTQSPTHLIKTRGQQVTLRCSPKSGHDTVSWYQQALGQGPQFIFQYYEEEERQRGNFPDRFSGHQFPNYSSELNVNALLLGDSALYLCASRRGGATEAFFGQGTRLTVV.

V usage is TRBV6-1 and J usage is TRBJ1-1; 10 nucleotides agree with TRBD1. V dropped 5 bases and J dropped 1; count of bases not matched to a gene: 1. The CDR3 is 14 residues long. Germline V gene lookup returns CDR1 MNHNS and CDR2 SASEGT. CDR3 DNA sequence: TGTGCCAGCAGTAGGGACAGGGGGAACACTGAAGCTTTCTTT. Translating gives CASSRDRGNTEAFF.

This CDR3 reads CSVPTGDYGYTF. The CDR3 region has the DNA TGCAGCGTCCCAACAGGGGACTATGGCTACACCTTC. The genes are TRBV29-1 and TRBJ1-2; 7 bases align to TRBD1. This CDR3 is 12 amino acids long. Per germline, CDR1 SQVTM and CDR2 ANQGSEA. The V segment lost 6 bases and the J segment 3 bases; nucleotides outside the gene matches: 4.

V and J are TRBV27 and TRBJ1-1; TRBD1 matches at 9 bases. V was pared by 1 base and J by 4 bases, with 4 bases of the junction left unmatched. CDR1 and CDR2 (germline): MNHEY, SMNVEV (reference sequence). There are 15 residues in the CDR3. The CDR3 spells CASSLLGTGTTEAFF. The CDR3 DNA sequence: TGTGCCAGCAGTTTATTGGGGACAGGGACCACTGAAGCTTTCTTT.

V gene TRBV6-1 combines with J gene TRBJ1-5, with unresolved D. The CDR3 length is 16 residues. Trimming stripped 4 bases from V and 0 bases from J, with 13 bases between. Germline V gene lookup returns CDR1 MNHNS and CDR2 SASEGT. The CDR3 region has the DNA TGTGCCAGCAGTGGCCTGGACTCTAATAGCAATCAGCCCCAGCATTTT. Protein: CASSGLDSNSNQPQHF.